The rows below give T cell receptor beta chains drawn from one sample of a study of cytomegalovirus exposure and HLA in healthy donors. Method: immunoSEQ multiplex PCR; TCRdb's copy keeps in-frame clones and lacks some. The repertoire holds approximately 150,000 clones, 76% seen once, with approximately 3% in the top ten. The sequenced material came from PBMCs. All receptors come from a male donor in good health and CMV-seronegative. Both conserved end residues are part of each CDR3. Fields, in order: CDR3 protein, CDR3 DNA, clone size, V gene, D gene, J gene. A D gene is named only where the DNA matches it firmly. Clone size is not always given. Where it is, it says once, few, many or a class for expanded clones.

CDR3aa: CASSLAGMGLKKLFF; CDR3nt: TGTGCCAGCAGCTTGGCAGGAATGGGTTTGAAAAAACTGTTTTTT; abundance: .; v_gene: TRBV5-8; d_gene: .; j_gene: TRBJ1-4
CDR3aa: CASEWASGAKNIQYF; CDR3nt: TGTGCTTCCGAGTGGGCTAGCGGTGCCAAAAACATTCAGTACTTC; abundance: .; v_gene: TRBV30; d_gene: TRBD2; j_gene: TRBJ2-4
CDR3aa: CASSVELAVNTGELFF; CDR3nt: TGTGCCAGCAGTGTAGAACTAGCGGTAAACACCGGGGAGCTGTTTTTT; abundance: .; v_gene: TRBV6-1; d_gene: TRBD2; j_gene: TRBJ2-2
CDR3aa: CASSLARYEQFF; CDR3nt: TGTGCCAGCAGCTTAGCGCGGTATGAGCAGTTCTTC; abundance: .; v_gene: TRBV7-8; d_gene: .; j_gene: TRBJ2-1
CDR3aa: CAISDGGRATDTQYF; CDR3nt: TGTGCCATCAGTGACGGCGGGAGGGCAACAGATACGCAGTATTTT; abundance: few; v_gene: TRBV10-3; d_gene: TRBD2; j_gene: TRBJ2-3
CDR3aa: CASHRLAPYNEQFF; CDR3nt: TGTGCCAGCCACCGACTAGCGCCATACAATGAGCAGTTCTTC; abundance: .; v_gene: TRBV21-1; d_gene: .; j_gene: TRBJ2-1
CDR3aa: CASSSPGSYEQYF; CDR3nt: TGTGCCAGCAGCTCACCGGGGTCCTACGAGCAGTACTTC; abundance: .; v_gene: TRBV11-3; d_gene: .; j_gene: TRBJ2-7
CDR3aa: CASSLQEATEAFF; CDR3nt: TGTGCCAGCAGCTTACAGGAGGCCACTGAAGCTTTCTTT; abundance: .; v_gene: TRBV7-2; d_gene: .; j_gene: TRBJ1-1
CDR3aa: CAISVTRGTNSYEQYF; CDR3nt: TGTGCCATCAGTGTTACTAGGGGGACAAACTCCTACGAGCAGTACTTC; abundance: .; v_gene: TRBV10-3; d_gene: .; j_gene: TRBJ2-7
CDR3aa: CASSPDPGTSGYRGEQYF; CDR3nt: TGTGCCAGCAGTCCGGACCCTGGGACTAGCGGATACCGAGGGGAGCAGTACTTC; abundance: once; v_gene: TRBV28; d_gene: TRBD2; j_gene: TRBJ2-7
CDR3aa: CSATGGSVAFF; CDR3nt: TGCAGTGCTACAGGGGGCAGCGTAGCTTTCTTT; abundance: .; v_gene: TRBV20-1; d_gene: TRBD1; j_gene: TRBJ1-1
CDR3aa: CASRGGHGYTF; CDR3nt: TGCGCCAGCAGGGGGGGTCATGGCTACACCTTC; abundance: .; v_gene: TRBV5-1; d_gene: .; j_gene: TRBJ1-2
CDR3aa: CASSLASGTFGDEQYF; CDR3nt: TGTGCCAGCAGCTTAGCTAGCGGGACCTTCGGGGACGAGCAGTACTTC; abundance: .; v_gene: TRBV7-6; d_gene: TRBD2; j_gene: TRBJ2-7
CDR3aa: CSAGTGGYTGELFF; CDR3nt: TGCAGCGCCGGGACAGGGGGCTACACCGGGGAGCTGTTTTTT; abundance: .; v_gene: TRBV29-1; d_gene: TRBD1; j_gene: TRBJ2-2
CDR3aa: CASSYRDSVYGYTF; CDR3nt: TGTGCCAGCAGTTACCGGGACAGCGTCTATGGCTACACCTTC; abundance: .; v_gene: TRBV28; d_gene: TRBD1; j_gene: TRBJ1-2
CDR3aa: CAWKRGSVYEQYF; CDR3nt: TGTGCCTGGAAACGGGGGTCGGTTTACGAGCAGTACTTC; abundance: .; v_gene: TRBV30; d_gene: .; j_gene: TRBJ2-7
CDR3aa: CASRSSDAGGRLFF; CDR3nt: TGTGCCAGCAGATCGAGTGACGCAGGGGGAAGACTGTTTTTT; abundance: .; v_gene: TRBV28; d_gene: TRBD1; j_gene: TRBJ1-4
CDR3aa: CASSPYGLGLNEQFF; CDR3nt: TGTGCCAGCAGTCCTTATGGGCTTGGATTAAATGAGCAGTTCTTC; abundance: .; v_gene: TRBV28; d_gene: .; j_gene: TRBJ2-1
CDR3aa: CATDTSGGPWGFRYF; CDR3nt: TGTGCCACCGATACTAGCGGGGGGCCCTGGGGGTTTCGGTACTTC; abundance: few; v_gene: TRBV21-1; d_gene: .; j_gene: TRBJ2-5
CDR3aa: CASSAGGGSSYEQYF; CDR3nt: TGTGCCAGCAGTGCCGGGGGGGGATCGTCCTACGAGCAGTACTTC; abundance: .; v_gene: TRBV2; d_gene: TRBD2; j_gene: TRBJ2-7
CDR3aa: CASSLRGGRTNTGELFF; CDR3nt: TGTGCCAGCAGTTTACGGGGTGGGAGAACGAACACCGGGGAGCTGTTTTTT; abundance: .; v_gene: TRBV28; d_gene: .; j_gene: TRBJ2-2
CDR3aa: CASSLAGQGPYEQYF; CDR3nt: TGCGCCAGCAGCTTGGCAGGACAGGGTCCCTACGAGCAGTACTTC; abundance: .; v_gene: TRBV5-1; d_gene: TRBD1; j_gene: TRBJ2-7
CDR3aa: CASSLSAGKNTGELFF; CDR3nt: TGTGCCAGCAGTTTATCGGCAGGGAAGAACACCGGGGAGCTGTTTTTT; abundance: .; v_gene: TRBV27; d_gene: .; j_gene: TRBJ2-2
CDR3aa: CASSLKSSGGKETQYF; CDR3nt: TGTGCCAGCAGCTTAAAGTCGTCAGGGGGCAAAGAGACCCAGTACTTC; abundance: .; v_gene: TRBV7-2; d_gene: TRBD1; j_gene: TRBJ2-5
CDR3aa: CAIFEGASWFF; CDR3nt: TGTGCCATCTTTGAGGGGGCGTCGTGGTTCTTC; abundance: .; v_gene: TRBV10-3; d_gene: TRBD1; j_gene: TRBJ2-1
CDR3aa: CASRYDSEVYNSPLHF; CDR3nt: TGTGCCAGCAGATACGATTCTGAGGTCTATAATTCACCCCTCCACTTT; abundance: .; v_gene: TRBV28; d_gene: .; j_gene: TRBJ1-6
CDR3aa: CASSLGSGLPPDTQYF; CDR3nt: TGTGCCAGCAGCTTAGGTAGCGGGCTTCCCCCAGATACGCAGTATTTT; abundance: once; v_gene: TRBV7-2; d_gene: TRBD2; j_gene: TRBJ2-3
CDR3aa: CASFGNTGELFF; CDR3nt: TGTGCCAGCTTCGGGAACACCGGGGAGCTGTTTTTT; abundance: .; v_gene: TRBV27; d_gene: .; j_gene: TRBJ2-2
CDR3aa: CASSLVPVQGLQETQYF; CDR3nt: TGCGCCAGCAGCTTGGTCCCAGTTCAGGGGTTACAAGAGACCCAGTACTTC; abundance: .; v_gene: TRBV5-1; d_gene: .; j_gene: TRBJ2-5
CDR3aa: CASSWTSRTDTQYF; CDR3nt: TGTGCCAGCAGTTGGACTAGTCGCACAGATACGCAGTATTTT; abundance: .; v_gene: TRBV2; d_gene: TRBD2; j_gene: TRBJ2-3
CDR3aa: CSSSSTWASDGYTF; CDR3nt: TGTTCCAGCAGCTCAACATGGGCTTCCGATGGCTACACCTTC; abundance: .; v_gene: TRBV7-9; d_gene: .; j_gene: TRBJ1-2
CDR3aa: CASSLQGAAEAFF; CDR3nt: TGTGCCAGCAGTTTACAGGGGGCCGCTGAAGCTTTCTTT; abundance: few; v_gene: TRBV2; d_gene: TRBD1; j_gene: TRBJ1-1
CDR3aa: CASSSEGPQLRGSQYF; CDR3nt: TGCGCCAGCAGCTCGGAGGGCCCGCAGTTGAGGGGTTCGCAGTATTTT; abundance: .; v_gene: TRBV5-1; d_gene: .; j_gene: TRBJ2-3
CDR3aa: CASSSGGGDEQFF; CDR3nt: TGTGCCAGCAGCTCAGGAGGGGGCGATGAGCAGTTCTTC; abundance: .; v_gene: TRBV11-3; d_gene: .; j_gene: TRBJ2-1
CDR3aa: CASSLAGRGPYEQYF; CDR3nt: TGTGCCAGCAGCTTGGCCGGCAGGGGTCCATACGAGCAGTACTTC; abundance: .; v_gene: TRBV5-6; d_gene: .; j_gene: TRBJ2-7
CDR3aa: CASSLPGTPTSYF; CDR3nt: TGTGCCAGCAGTTTACCGGGGACACCCACATCGTACTTC; abundance: .; v_gene: TRBV28; d_gene: .; j_gene: TRBJ2-5
CDR3aa: CASSYRRAPAKNIQYF; CDR3nt: TGTGCCAGTAGTTATAGGAGGGCCCCTGCCAAAAACATTCAGTACTTC; abundance: .; v_gene: TRBV19; d_gene: .; j_gene: TRBJ2-4
CDR3aa: CAITRRQGATSSTDTQYF; CDR3nt: TGTGCCATCACCAGACGACAGGGGGCGACTTCTAGCACAGATACGCAGTATTTT; abundance: .; v_gene: TRBV10-3; d_gene: TRBD1; j_gene: TRBJ2-3
CDR3aa: CASSPTAGVYEQYF; CDR3nt: TGTGCCAGCAGCCCTACAGCGGGAGTTTACGAGCAGTACTTC; abundance: .; v_gene: TRBV7-3; d_gene: TRBD2; j_gene: TRBJ2-7
CDR3aa: CASSDLSGTGNEKLFF; CDR3nt: TGTGCCAGCAGTGACTTGTCCGGGACAGGGAATGAAAAACTGTTTTTT; abundance: .; v_gene: TRBV28; d_gene: TRBD1; j_gene: TRBJ1-4
CDR3aa: CSVPGQGIYGYTF; CDR3nt: TGCAGCGTCCCTGGACAGGGGATCTATGGCTACACCTTC; abundance: .; v_gene: TRBV29-1; d_gene: TRBD1; j_gene: TRBJ1-2
CDR3aa: CASSFTIPSPGNTIYF; CDR3nt: TGTGCCAGCAGCTTCACGATCCCGAGCCCTGGAAACACCATATATTTT; abundance: .; v_gene: TRBV7-9; d_gene: .; j_gene: TRBJ1-3
CDR3aa: CASSLARTGNTEAFF; CDR3nt: TGTGCCAGCAGTTTAGCTCGGACAGGGAACACTGAAGCTTTCTTT; abundance: .; v_gene: TRBV28; d_gene: TRBD1; j_gene: TRBJ1-1
CDR3aa: CASSYPGWNTEAFF; CDR3nt: TGTGCCAGCAGTTACCCGGGTTGGAACACTGAAGCTTTCTTT; abundance: .; v_gene: TRBV6-6; d_gene: .; j_gene: TRBJ1-1
CDR3aa: CASSPETSGFYEQYF; CDR3nt: TGTGCCAGCAGCCCCGAGACTAGCGGGTTCTACGAGCAGTACTTC; abundance: few; v_gene: TRBV6-1; d_gene: TRBD2; j_gene: TRBJ2-7